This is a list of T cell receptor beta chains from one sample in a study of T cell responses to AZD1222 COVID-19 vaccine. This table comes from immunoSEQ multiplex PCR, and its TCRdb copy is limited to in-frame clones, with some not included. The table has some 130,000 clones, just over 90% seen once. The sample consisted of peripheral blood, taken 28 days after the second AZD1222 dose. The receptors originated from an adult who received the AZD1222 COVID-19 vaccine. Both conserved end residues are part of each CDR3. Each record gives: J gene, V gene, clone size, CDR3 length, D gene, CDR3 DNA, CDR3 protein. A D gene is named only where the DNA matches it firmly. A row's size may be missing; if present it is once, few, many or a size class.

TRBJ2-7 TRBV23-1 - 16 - TGCGCCAGCAGTCAACGGGACACCCTCCCCACCTACGAGCAGTACTTC CASSQRDTLPTYEQYF
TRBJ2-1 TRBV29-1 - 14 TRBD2 TGCAGCGTTCACGGACTAGCTACCTACAATGAGCAGTTCTTC CSVHGLATYNEQFF
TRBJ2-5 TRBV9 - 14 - TGTGCCAGCAGCACCTACAGCCACCAAGAGACCCAGTACTTC CASSTYSHQETQYF
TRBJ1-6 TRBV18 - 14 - TGTGCCAGCTCGGCGGGACGGGAGAATTCACCCCTCCACTTT CASSAGRENSPLHF
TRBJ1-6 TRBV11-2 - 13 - TGTGCCAGCAGCTTTCCCGGGACCGCTCAAATCCACTTT CASSFPGTAQIHF
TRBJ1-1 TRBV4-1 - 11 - TGCGCCAGCAGCCAAGGCACTGAAGCTTTCTTT CASSQGTEAFF
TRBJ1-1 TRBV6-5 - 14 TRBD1 TGTGCCAGCAGCGGACAGGGGGCAGTTACTGAAGCTTTCTTT CASSGQGAVTEAFF
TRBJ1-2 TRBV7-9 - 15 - TGTGCCAGCAGCCCAATGGGGGGGTCTTGGAGAGACTACACCTTC CASSPMGGSWRDYTF
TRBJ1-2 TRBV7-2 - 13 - TGTGCCAGCAGCTATACAGGCGCATATGGCTACACCTTC CASSYTGAYGYTF
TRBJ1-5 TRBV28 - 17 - TGTGCCAGCAGTTTAAGGTTTACAGGGAGGAGCAATCAGCCCCAGCATTTT CASSLRFTGRSNQPQHF
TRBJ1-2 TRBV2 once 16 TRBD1 TGTGCCAGCACTGACCCCGCTGACAGGGGTCTTTTTGGCTACACCTTC CASTDPADRGLFGYTF
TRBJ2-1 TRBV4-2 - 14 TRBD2 TGTGCCAGTTCCGGGGGGGCGGGTTACAATGAGCAGTTCTTC CASSGGAGYNEQFF
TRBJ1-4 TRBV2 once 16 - TGTGCCAGCAGAGAAAGACCGGGACCCATTAATGAAAAACTGTTTTTT CASRERPGPINEKLFF
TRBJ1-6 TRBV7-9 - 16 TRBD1 TGTGCCAGCAGCTTAGCCCCGACAGGGGTGGATTCACCCCTCCACTTT CASSLAPTGVDSPLHF
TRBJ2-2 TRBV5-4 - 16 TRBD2 TGTGCCAGCAGCCCGGGACTAGCGAGCTACACCGGGGAGCTGTTTTTT CASSPGLASYTGELFF
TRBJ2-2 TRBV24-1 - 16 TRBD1 TGTGCCACCAGTGATCCTACAGGGGGTCCGACCGGGGAGCTGTTTTTT CATSDPTGGPTGELFF
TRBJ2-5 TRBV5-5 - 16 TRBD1 TGTGCCAGCAGCTTGTGGGGACAGGGAACCCAAGAGACCCAGTACTTC CASSLWGQGTQETQYF
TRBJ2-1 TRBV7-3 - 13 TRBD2 TGTGCCAGCAGCTTAGATAGCGGGAACCGGCCCTTCTTC CASSLDSGNRPFF
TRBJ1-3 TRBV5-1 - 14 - TGCGCCAGCAGCTTGGACAGGGCGGGAAACACCATATATTTT CASSLDRAGNTIYF
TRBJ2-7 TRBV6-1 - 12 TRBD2 TGTGCCAGCAGTGAATGGGGGGGCGAGCAGTACTTC CASSEWGGEQYF
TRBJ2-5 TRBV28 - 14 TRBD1 TGTGCCAGCAGCAAGACAGGGGGCAGGGAGACCCAGTACTTC CASSKTGGRETQYF
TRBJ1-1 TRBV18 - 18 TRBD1 TGTGCCAGCTCACCACCGGCAGGACAGGGAACCTTAAACACTGAAGCTTTCTTT CASSPPAGQGTLNTEAFF
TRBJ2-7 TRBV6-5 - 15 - TGTGCCAGCAGTTACTCGACTTTAGGGAGCTACGAGCAGTACTTC CASSYSTLGSYEQYF
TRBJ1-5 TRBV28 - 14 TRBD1 TGTGCCAGCAGTCGACAGGGAGGTAATCAGCCCCAGCATTTT CASSRQGGNQPQHF
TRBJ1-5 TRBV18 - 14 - TGTGCCAGCTCACTCTGGGACGGGGATCAGCCCCAGCATTTT CASSLWDGDQPQHF
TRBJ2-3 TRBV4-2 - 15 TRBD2 TGTGCCAGCAGCCCCCTGAGCGGGAGTACAGATACGCAGTATTTT CASSPLSGSTDTQYF
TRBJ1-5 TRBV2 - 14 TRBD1 TGTGCCAGTACAGGGGGCTCGGGCAATCAGCCCCAGCATTTT CASTGGSGNQPQHF
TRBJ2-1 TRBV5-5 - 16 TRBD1 TGTGCCAGCAGCTTGCGGGACAGGGGGCTCTACAATGAGCAGTTCTTC CASSLRDRGLYNEQFF
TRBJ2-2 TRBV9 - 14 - TGTGCCAGCAGCGTAAGGCAACTCACCGGGGAGCTGTTTTTT CASSVRQLTGELFF
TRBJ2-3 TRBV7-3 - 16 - TGTGCCAGCAGCCCCCGACTAGGCCATGGCACAGATACGCAGTATTTT CASSPRLGHGTDTQYF
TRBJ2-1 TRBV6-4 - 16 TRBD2 TGTGCCAGCAGTGGTAAGACTAGCGGGTTCTGGGATGAGCAGTTCTTC CASSGKTSGFWDEQFF
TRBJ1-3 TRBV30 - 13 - TGTGCCTGGAGAGGATTAGATGGAAACACCATATATTTT CAWRGLDGNTIYF
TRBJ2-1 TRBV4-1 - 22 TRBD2 TGCGCCAGCAGCCAAGATCGGGCTAGCGGGAGTTCTCGGACCCCTTCGTGGAATGAGCAGTTCTTC CASSQDRASGSSRTPSWNEQFF
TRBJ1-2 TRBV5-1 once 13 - TGCGCCAGCAGCTTTGAGAGGGACGGGGGCTACACCTTC CASSFERDGGYTF
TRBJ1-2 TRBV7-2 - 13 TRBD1 TGTGCCAGCCGGGGACAGGGGGTTGGAGGCTACACCTTC CASRGQGVGGYTF
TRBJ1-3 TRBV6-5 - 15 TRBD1 TGTGCCAGCGCCGGGGGGGACAGGGGTCGGAACACCATATATTTT CASAGGDRGRNTIYF
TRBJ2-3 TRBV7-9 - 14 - TGTGCCAGCAGCTTAGTCCAGGGGTCCGATACGCAGTATTTT CASSLVQGSDTQYF
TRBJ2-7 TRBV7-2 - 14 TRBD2 TGTGCCAGCAGCTTAGGGATGCGGGAGTACGAGCAGTACTTC CASSLGMREYEQYF
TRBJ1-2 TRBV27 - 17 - TGTGCCAGCAGTTTAGGCGGACAGTCAACGGGTGTCTATGGCTACACCTTC CASSLGGQSTGVYGYTF
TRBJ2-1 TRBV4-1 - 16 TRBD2 TGCGCCAGCAGCCACTTACTAGCGGGAGCTTACAATGAGCAGTTCTTC CASSHLLAGAYNEQFF
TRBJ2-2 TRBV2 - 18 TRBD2 TGTGCCAGCAGTGAAAGGAATGGCGGGAGACGTGACACCGGGGAGCTGTTTTTT CASSERNGGRRDTGELFF
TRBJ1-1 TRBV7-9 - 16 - TGTGCCAGCAGCTTAGCCCCGGTAATTGGGAACACTGAAGCTTTCTTT CASSLAPVIGNTEAFF
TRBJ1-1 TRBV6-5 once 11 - TGTGCGGCCATTATGAACACTGAAGCTTTCTTT CAAIMNTEAFF
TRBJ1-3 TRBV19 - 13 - TGTGCCAGTAGTGCTGACTCTGGAAACACCATATATTTT CASSADSGNTIYF
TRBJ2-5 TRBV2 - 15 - TGTGCCAGCAGTGAAAACCCCGGGACATCGGATACCCAGTACTTC CASSENPGTSDTQYF
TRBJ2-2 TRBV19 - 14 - TGTGCCACCCGCGGTCGGGGGCACACCGGGGAGCTGTTTTTT CATRGRGHTGELFF
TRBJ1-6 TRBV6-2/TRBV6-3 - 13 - TGTGCCAGCAGTTACTCGGCGGCTTCGCCCCTCCACTTT CASSYSAASPLHF
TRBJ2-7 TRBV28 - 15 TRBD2 TGTGCCAGCAGCATAGCGGGCTTGAGCTCCTACGAGCAGTACTTC CASSIAGLSSYEQYF